A single sample gave rise to the 31 T cell receptor beta chains below, sequenced in a study of Ad26.COV2.S vaccination and SARS-CoV-2 variants. Some clones are missing from TCRdb's copy, which holds only in-frame ones; the method was immunoSEQ multiplex PCR. Among 350,000 to 450,000 clones listed, about 92% were seen once. The treatment was: roughly 19 received Ad26.COV2.S at low or high dose, single or two shots; 5 received placebo; per-sample allocation not given. Day 63 after the first vaccine or placebo injection was the time point for sampling. The material was peripheral blood, obtained in a trial of Ad26.COV2.S vaccine versus placebo. The receptors here all came from a person between 18 and 65 years old who received the Ad26.COV2.S COVID-19 vaccine or a placebo.

This sequence joins TRBV7-2 and TRBJ2-3; 10 bases match TRBD2. CDR3 size: 16 residues. The germline CDR1 and CDR2 sequences are SGHTA and FQGNSA. V shed 4 bases and J 3 bases; nucleotides not matched to a gene: 7. This CDR3 reads CASSSLKRGGTDTQYF. In DNA, the CDR3 is TGTGCCAGCAGCTCCCTCAAGCGGGGGGGAACAGATACGCAGTATTTT.

This clone was observed a handful of times. The chain joins TRBV3-1 (or the pseudogene TRBV3-2) to TRBJ1-2; no firm D call. Germline values: CDR1 LGHDT, CDR2 YNNKEL (reference sequence). This CDR3 has 13 residues. The V end was cut by 4 bases, the J end by 5 bases, with 11 bases between. The CDR3 DNA reads TGTGCCAGCAGCCCATTGACATATTATGGCTACACCTTC. The encoded protein is CASSPLTYYGYTF.

The V call is TRBV3-1 (or the pseudogene TRBV3-2), the J call TRBJ1-4; D remains unclear. Germline CDR1 LGHDT, CDR2 YNNKEL (reference sequence). The CDR3 runs to 16 residues. Deletions cut 1 base from V and 7 bases from J, with 16 bases between. The CDR3: CASSQGVGGFGEKLFF. In DNA, the CDR3 is TGTGCCAGCAGCCAAGGCGTAGGAGGTTTTGGTGAAAAACTGTTTTTT.

The chain uses TRBV7-2 and TRBJ1-2; maybe TRBD1 (6 bases). CDR1 SGHTA and CDR2 FQGNSA come from the germline V gene. V was trimmed by 3 bases and J by 4 bases, leaving 18 bases between them. The CDR3 runs 16 residues. In nucleotides, the CDR3 is TGTGCCAGCAGCTTCCGGGACACTTTGCCTACCTATGGCTACACCTTC. Amino acid sequence: CASSFRDTLPTYGYTF.

The table lists this clone with a count of one. The genes are TRBV24-1 and TRBJ2-3; tentative D call: TRBD2 (6 bases). Trimming removed 3 bases from V and 5 bases from J, with 14 bases in between. The CDR3 loop spans 15 amino acids. Germline V CDR1 and CDR2: KGHDR, SFDVKD. The CDR3 nucleotides are TGTGCCACCAGTGATCCGGTCGTGGGGGGAGATACGCAGTATTTT. Translated, it gives CATSDPVVGGDTQYF.

This sequence joins TRBV6-5 and TRBJ2-7, with D possibly matching TRBD1 (6 bases). Per germline, CDR1 MNHEY and CDR2 SVGAGI. The V and J ends lost 5 bases and 3 bases respectively, with 17 bases between them. The CDR3 is made up of 15 amino acids. The CDR3 DNA is TGTGCCAGCAGTAGGGTCTGGACAGCCGGCTACGAGCAGTACTTC. This sequence encodes CASSRVWTAGYEQYF.

The table lists this clone with a few counts. The rearrangement joins TRBV25-1 to TRBJ1-2; D is ambiguous. The V gene's germline CDR1 is MGHDK and CDR2 SYGVNS. V gave up 6 bases and J gave up 8 bases, with 22 bases separating them. The CDR3 has 15 amino acids. The DNA of the CDR3 is TGTGCCAGCAGCAGCCCCGGAACCCCTCCGCGCGGCTACACCTTC. Protein: CASSSPGTPPRGYTF.

The J gene is TRBJ1-2, the V gene TRBV10-3; TRBD1 matches at 7 bases. The germline gives CDR1 ENHRY, CDR2 SYGVKD. The CDR3 length is 16 residues. After removal of 1 base from V and 2 bases from J, the junction contained 7 bases not matched to a gene. This CDR3 reads CAISELETGPNYGYTF. Here the CDR3 DNA reads TGTGCCATCAGTGAGTTGGAGACAGGGCCAAACTATGGCTACACCTTC.

This clone was seen once. The rearrangement uses TRBV10-1 and TRBJ2-3; maybe TRBD2 (6 bases). CDR1 is WNHNN and CDR2 is SYGVQD in the germline V gene (reference sequence). The CDR3 is made up of 16 amino acids. V gave up 4 bases and J gave up 4 bases, with 18 bases separating them. CDR3 sequence reads: CASSVWTTKHPDTQYF. CDR3 nucleotides: TGCGCCAGCAGTGTTTGGACTACCAAACACCCAGATACGCAGTATTTT.

Worth noting for this clone: Other DNA sequences from this sample encode an identical CDR3 as well. The chain is built from TRBV4-3 and TRBJ1-2; D is uncertain. This CDR3 spans 12 amino acids. Germline V gives CDR1 LGHNA, CDR2 YSLEER. V was trimmed by 0 bases and J by 7 bases, leaving 6 bases between them. The CDR3 loop is CASSQDRRGYTF. CDR3 DNA sequence: TGCGCCAGCAGCCAAGATAGGCGTGGCTACACCTTC.

The chain recombines TRBV18 with TRBJ1-2, with no clear D. V lost 0 bases and J lost 5, with 13 bases in between. Germline-derived CDR1 and CDR2 are KGHSH and LQKENI. There are 15 residues in the CDR3. CDR3 sequence: CASSPPSGERYGYTF. Written as DNA, the CDR3 is TGTGCCAGCTCACCACCGTCGGGAGAGCGATATGGCTACACCTTC.

In DNA, the CDR3 is TGTGCCAGCTCACCTGAGGACGGAGTATTTGAAAAACTGTTTTTT. Amino acid sequence: CASSPEDGVFEKLFF. The rearrangement uses TRBV18 and TRBJ1-4; D ambiguous. Trimming cost V 3 bases and J 7 bases, with 15 bases left between them. The CDR3 extends over 15 amino acids. Germline CDR1 and CDR2: KGHSH and LQKENI.

The gene calls are TRBV30 and TRBJ2-3; 10 nucleotides line up with TRBD2. The CDR3 covers 15 residues. Germline assignment: CDR1 GTSNPN and CDR2 SVGIG (reference sequence). J was trimmed by 3 bases and V by 2 bases; bases with no gene match: 5. The CDR3 here is CAWSKHSGGTDTQYF. CDR3 DNA sequence: TGTGCCTGGAGTAAACATAGCGGGGGGACAGATACGCAGTATTTT.

The V and J genes are TRBV12-3 or TRBV12-4 and TRBJ1-2; a weak D match, TRBD1 (6 bases). This CDR3 is built from 12 residues. V was shortened by 4 bases and J by 7 bases, with 10 bases between the two germline ends. The CDR3 region has the DNA TGTGCCAGCAGTTCCACAGGGATTGGCTACACCTTC. It specifies CASSSTGIGYTF.

The chain links TRBV7-7 to TRBJ2-5; the D gene is possibly TRBD2 (7 bases). The V gene's germline CDR1 is SSHAT and CDR2 FNYEAQ (reference sequence). This CDR3 comprises 17 residues. Trimming stripped 1 base from V and 1 base from J, with 16 bases between. CDR3 coding DNA: TGTGCCAGCAGCTTAGGGGGGCGCGGGAGAATCCAAGAGACCCAGTACTTC. This translates into CASSLGGRGRIQETQYF. The complete variable domain, with remaining parts taken from reference TRBV7-7 and TRBJ2-5, reads GAGVSQSPRYKVTKRGQDVTLRCDPISSHATLYWYQQALGQGPEFLTYFNYEAQPDKSGLPSDRFSAERPEGSISTLTIQRTEQRDSAMYRCASSLGGRGRIQETQYFGPGTRLLVL.

CDR3 nucleotide sequence: TGTGCCAGCAGCGACTGGAGACTAGCGGGCAAAAACATTCAGTACTTC. Amino acid sequence: CASSDWRLAGKNIQYF. The V gene is TRBV14, the J gene TRBJ2-4; 10 nucleotides match TRBD2. This CDR3 is built from 16 residues. CDR1 is SGHDN and CDR2 is FVKESK in the germline V gene. With V trimmed by 5 bases and J by 3 bases, 7 bases remained unmatched. Using reference TRBV14 and TRBJ2-4 for the parts outside the CDR3, the full variable domain is EAGVTQFPSHSVIEKGQTVTLRCDPISGHDNLYWYRRVMGKEIKFLLHFVKESKQDESGMPNNRFLAERTGGTYSTLKVQPAELEDSGVYFCASSDWRLAGKNIQYFGAGTRLSVL.

This clone has only one observation. This chain links TRBV7-8 with TRBJ1-5, with 8 bases matching TRBD1. The V and J ends lost 4 bases and 3 bases, in that order; junction bases with no gene match: 5. CDR3 length equals 15 residues. Germline CDR1 and CDR2: SGHVS and FQNEAQ. The CDR3 nucleotides are TGTGCCAGCAGCTCCGCGACAGGGGACAATCAGCCCCAGCATTTT. This codes for CASSSATGDNQPQHF.

The chain joins TRBV19 to TRBJ1-1; weak D call: TRBD1 (6 bases). Trimming took 6 bases from V and 3 from J, leaving 17 bases between them. CDR1 and CDR2 (germline): LNHDA, SQIVND (reference sequence). The CDR3 is made up of 15 amino acids. The CDR3 DNA sequence: TGTGCCAGTAGCAAAGGGGGGGTAGAGGACACTGAAGCTTTCTTT. It codes for CASSKGGVEDTEAFF.

The chain carries TRBV3-1 (or the pseudogene TRBV3-2) and TRBJ1-1; no clear D. The germline gives CDR1 LGHDT, CDR2 YNNKEL (reference sequence). This CDR3 is built from 11 residues. The germline V and J ends were trimmed by 0 bases and 11 bases, with 7 bases remaining between them. The CDR3 loop is CASSQEGVAFF. In nucleotides, the CDR3 is TGTGCCAGCAGCCAAGAGGGTGTTGCTTTCTTT.

A single count supports this clone. The chain links TRBV3-1 (or the pseudogene TRBV3-2) to TRBJ1-1; D remains unclear. The CDR3 has 11 amino acids. V gave up 0 bases and J gave up 10 bases, with 6 bases separating them. Per the germline V gene, CDR1 is LGHDT and CDR2 is YNNKEL (reference sequence). CDR3 loop: CASSQESAAFF. The CDR3 bases are TGTGCCAGCAGCCAAGAGTCTGCAGCTTTCTTT.

This chain joins TRBV27 and TRBJ2-3; D is perhaps TRBD1 (6 bases). This CDR3 region has 16 residues. The germline gives CDR1 MNHEY, CDR2 SMNVEV (reference sequence). The ends were cut back, 7 bases at V and 1 base at J, with 18 bases in the middle. CDR3 nucleotides: TGTGCCAGCACCCGCTGGGTACAGGGAGGCACAGATACGCAGTATTTT. It is translated as CASTRWVQGGTDTQYF.

V is TRBV5-1 and J is TRBJ2-7, with a tentative D call TRBD1 (5 bases). This CDR3 is built from 14 residues. V gave up 3 bases and J gave up 0 bases, with 10 bases separating them. Germline assignment: CDR1 SGHRS and CDR2 YFSETQ. The CDR3, as DNA: TGCGCCAGCAGCTCCGACAGCTACTCCTACGAGCAGTACTTC. This translates into CASSSDSYSYEQYF. Based on the CDR3 plus reference TRBV5-1 and TRBJ2-7, the full variable domain is KAGVTQTPRYLIKTRGQQVTLSCSPISGHRSVSWYQQTPGQGLQFLFEYFSETQRNKGNFPGRFSGRQFSNSRSEMNVSTLELGDSALYLCASSSDSYSYEQYFGPGTRLTVT.

Points on this clone: At one end, the junction sequence differs from germline, possibly due to a read error. The CDR3 sequence: CASSRDRGRLIF. The DNA of the CDR3 is TGTGCCAGCAGCCGGGACAGGGGGCGGCTCATCTTT. The chain is built from TRBV9 and TRBJ1-1; 12 nucleotides match TRBD1. In germline, CDR1 is SGDLS, CDR2 YYNGEE. The CDR3 is 12 residues long.

The J gene is TRBJ1-2, the V gene TRBV28; 11 positions match TRBD1. Trimming at V came to 5 bases and at J to 1 base, leaving 12 bases not matched to a gene. The CDR3 covers 18 residues. The germline gives CDR1 MDHEN, CDR2 SYDVKM. In nucleotides, the CDR3 is TGTGCCAGCAGTCAGACCGGGACAGGGGGGTCGCTTAACTATGGCTACACCTTC. Amino acid sequence: CASSQTGTGGSLNYGYTF.

This chain joins TRBV27 and TRBJ2-7; D gene uncertain. Germline assignment: CDR1 MNHEY and CDR2 SMNVEV (reference sequence). V gave up 0 bases and J gave up 3 bases, with 15 bases separating them. The CDR3 is made up of 16 amino acids. The CDR3 reads CASSLSMLGGFYEQYF. DNA for the CDR3: TGTGCCAGCAGTTTATCTATGTTGGGCGGATTCTACGAGCAGTACTTC.

The sample holds a few counts of this clone. The J gene is TRBJ1-5, the V gene TRBV5-6; 8 nucleotides match TRBD1. Unmatched junction bases numbered 6, after V lost 4 bases and J lost 9 bases. Germline V gene data show CDR1 as SGHDT and CDR2 as YYEEEE. The CDR3 runs to 13 residues. The CDR3 sequence is CASSQGAVRPQHF. In nucleotides, the CDR3 is TGTGCCAGCAGCCAGGGGGCCGTGAGGCCCCAGCATTTT.

This sequence joins TRBV7-2 and TRBJ1-2, with 8 bases fitting TRBD1. From germline, CDR1 is SGHTA and CDR2 FQGNSA. With V trimmed by 3 bases and J by 7 bases, 4 bases remained unmatched. This CDR3 is built from 13 residues. The CDR3 sequence is CASSFRQGIGYTF. In nucleotides, the CDR3 is TGTGCCAGCAGCTTCAGACAGGGGATTGGCTACACCTTC.

The CDR3 nucleotides read TGTGCCAGCAGTTTAGGGCAGGGGATAAAGCAGCCCCAGCATTTT. Translated, it gives CASSLGQGIKQPQHF. This chain links TRBV27 with TRBJ1-5; possibly TRBD1 for D (6 bases). Trimming took 2 bases from V and 7 from J, leaving 15 bases between them. Germline CDR1 is MNHEY and CDR2 is SMNVEV (reference sequence). The CDR3 covers 15 residues.

The CDR3 loop reads CASSWDSANGYTF. DNA for the CDR3: TGTGCCAGCAGTTGGGACAGCGCCAATGGCTACACCTTC. J is TRBJ1-2 and V is TRBV2; 7 bases fit TRBD1. The CDR3 runs 13 residues. V shed 5 bases and J 6 bases; nucleotides not matched to a gene: 6. Germline CDR1 reads SNHLY; CDR2 reads FYNNEI. Based on the CDR3 plus reference TRBV2 and TRBJ1-2, the full variable domain is EPEVTQTPSHQVTQMGQEVILRCVPISNHLYFYWYRQILGQKVEFLVSFYNNEISEKSEIFDDQFSVERPDGSNFTLKIRSTKLEDSAMYFCASSWDSANGYTFGSGTRLTVV.

J is TRBJ2-5 and V is TRBV7-2; 8 bases are shared with TRBD1. V lost 1 base and J lost 0; bases outside the gene matches: 4. The CDR3 sequence is 16 residues long. CDR1 and CDR2 from the germline V gene are SGHTA and FQGNSA. The chain's CDR3 is CASSLGWTGYQETQYF. In nucleotides, the CDR3 is TGTGCCAGCAGCTTAGGTTGGACAGGGTACCAAGAGACCCAGTACTTC.

The chain uses TRBV7-9 and TRBJ2-7; 11 bases fit TRBD2. Trimming removed 5 bases from V and 2 bases from J; junction bases left unmatched: 2. The CDR3 loop spans 14 amino acids. The V gene's germline CDR1 is SEHNR and CDR2 FQNEAQ (reference sequence). CDR3 DNA sequence: TGTGCCAGCAGCCGACTAGCGGGGACCTACGAGCAGTACTTC. Its protein product is CASSRLAGTYEQYF.